Sequencing of this T cell receptor beta chain was carried out in a study of regulatory T cells in long-lasting Graves disease. With iRepertoire HTBI primers and Arm-PCR of CDR3 regions, TCR beta libraries were built. A single record per CDR3 protein comes from TCRdb applying MiXCR to the multiplex PCR reads. This table has about 530,000 distinct CDR3 sequences, 15% to 20% appearing once. The time point is: newly diagnosed GD, antithyroid drugs for less than 3 months. The authors made the TCR library using RNA they extracted from PBMCs. CDR1 SEHNR and CDR2 FQNEAQ come from the germline V gene (reference sequence). The CDR3 has 14 amino acids. Trimming shortened V by 4 bases and J by 7 bases, and 17 bases separated the two germline ends. This clonotype was recorded a few times. These data are also associated with another study on T cells in Graves' hyperthyroidism and ophthalmopathy.

The TCR sequence derives from a woman aged 35-65 years with Graves disease. The chain carries TRBV7-9 and TRBJ2-7; D possibly uses TRBD1 or TRBD2 (7 bases each). The specimen was peripheral blood mononuclear cells (PBMCs), collected at new diagnosis, from a patient treated with antithyroid drugs. The CDR3 loop reads CASSSLGGGWEQYF. CDR3 bases: TGTGCCAGCAGCTCTCTGGGAGGGGGCTGGGAGCAGTACTTC.